This TCR beta chain was obtained from a study of Graves' ophthalmopathy and Graves' hyperthyroidism. Uncontrolled infections, pregnancy, lactation or other autoimmune diseases led to patient exclusion. CDR1 and CDR2 (germline): LNHDA, SQIVND (reference sequence). There are 15 residues in the CDR3. The V and J ends lost 1 base and 2 bases respectively, with 9 bases between them. Amplifying from RNA transcripts, the study obtained TCR beta CDR3 regions. Amplification began with first-round RT-PCR using HTBI primers, then second-round multiplex PCR was performed. TCRdb redid the calling of the multiplex PCR reads with MiXCR, one entry per CDR3 protein. The sample has around 660,000 distinct CDR3 sequences, about two fifths seen once; the top ten hold over 2.5%. This clonotype was seen repeatedly, ten times or more. Its antigen is as yet unknown. Regarding the study as a whole: For separating ophthalmopathy from stable hyperthyroidism, a 13-signature model gave 85% to 90% sensitivity and roughly 78% specificity. The model's ophthalmopathy progression predictions had more than 55% sensitivity and just under 75% specificity. Also, most clonotypes expanded in the thyroid above 0.001 frequency appeared in blood.

The rearrangement joins TRBV19 to TRBJ1-3; D is unclear. The receptor was derived from an adult man with Graves' ophthalmopathy. Source material: peripheral blood. In DNA, the CDR3 is TGTGCCAGTAGTATAGCGGCCGGGGCTGGAAACACCATATATTTT. Encoded protein: CASSIAAGAGNTIYF.